One sample yielded the 22 T cell receptor beta chains listed below, sequenced in a study of blood T cell repertoires in COVID-19. The assay was immunoSEQ multiplex PCR, and TCRdb's table has in-frame clones only and misses some. The sample has 55,000 to 65,000 clones, 91% seen once. The sample taken for sequencing was peripheral blood. These TCRs come from a man in his 60s with acute or convalescent COVID-19.

V and J are TRBV6-1 and TRBJ1-5; D gene unclear. Germline-derived CDR1 and CDR2 are MNHNS and SASEGT. The CDR3 is made up of 17 amino acids. V lost 2 bases to trimming and J lost 0 bases, with 14 bases between them. CDR3 in amino acids: CASSEWSSVYSNQPQHF. In DNA, the CDR3 is TGTGCCAGCAGTGAATGGAGTAGCGTTTATAGCAATCAGCCCCAGCATTTT.

This rearrangement joins TRBV19 to TRBJ2-7, with D tentatively TRBD1 (6 bases). With 4 bases removed from V and 2 bases from J, the gap between germline ends came to 12 bases. The CDR3 length is 14 residues. Germline lookup yields CDR1 LNHDA and CDR2 SQIVND (reference sequence). The CDR3 here is CASSTAGQTYEQYF. The CDR3 DNA reads TGTGCCAGTAGTACCGCCGGACAGACCTACGAGCAGTACTTC.

This chain connects TRBV5-8 to TRBJ1-4; D may be TRBD1 (5 bases). From germline, CDR1 is SGHTS and CDR2 YDEGEE. The V end was cut by 5 bases, the J end by 11 bases, with 22 bases between. There are 15 residues in the CDR3. The CDR3 DNA reads as TGTGCCAGCAGGCACAGCAGACAGATAATGAAGAAACTGTTTTTT. As protein: CASRHSRQIMKKLFF.

This rearrangement joins TRBV10-3 to TRBJ2-1; 9 nucleotides match TRBD2. The CDR3 runs 15 residues. Germline-derived CDR1 and CDR2 are ENHRY and SYGVKD. J gave up 8 bases and V 2 bases, and 7 bases lay outside the gene matches. The CDR3 protein is CAISERASGNYEQFF. CDR3 nucleotide sequence: TGTGCCATCAGTGAGAGGGCTAGCGGGAACTATGAGCAGTTCTTC.

CDR3 DNA sequence: TGTGCCAGCAGTGAAACGGGAAGCAATCAGCCCCAGCATTTT. It is translated as CASSETGSNQPQHF. V gene TRBV6-4 combines with J gene TRBJ1-5; D remains ambiguous. There are 14 residues in the CDR3. Per germline, CDR1 MRHNA and CDR2 SNTAGT. The ends were cut back, 3 bases at V and 1 base at J, with 7 bases in the middle.

The chain couples TRBV5-4 to TRBJ2-1; 9 bases agree with TRBD1. The CDR3 totals 17 residues. Per germline, CDR1 SGHNT and CDR2 YYREEE (reference sequence). V was clipped by 0 bases and J by 4 bases; unmatched bases: 8. The CDR3 is CASSLGGTGRFYNEQFF. In DNA form, the CDR3 reads TGTGCCAGCAGCTTGGGGGGGACAGGGAGGTTTTACAATGAGCAGTTCTTC.

V and J are TRBV3-1 (or the pseudogene TRBV3-2) and TRBJ1-4; D ambiguous. Germline loops: CDR1 LGHDT, CDR2 YNNKEL (reference sequence). With 0 bases removed from V and 5 bases from J, the gap between germline ends came to 10 bases. The CDR3 covers 15 residues. In nucleotides, the CDR3 is TGTGCCAGCAGCCAAGAAGCGGGCACCAATGAAAAACTGTTTTTT. Amino acids: CASSQEAGTNEKLFF.

The chain combines TRBV6-5 with TRBJ2-7; 10 nucleotides match TRBD2. Germline V gives CDR1 MNHEY, CDR2 SVGAGI. The CDR3 runs 15 residues. Trimming at V came to 5 bases and at J to 0 bases, leaving 4 bases not matched to a gene. The CDR3 region has the DNA TGTGCCAGCAGTACGCCTAGCGGGAGCTCCTACGAGCAGTACTTC. Protein sequence: CASSTPSGSSYEQYF.

The chain uses TRBV14 and TRBJ2-3; no definite D call. Trimming stripped 4 bases from V and 5 bases from J, with 10 bases between. The CDR3 loop spans 13 amino acids. Germline V gives CDR1 SGHDN, CDR2 FVKESK. The CDR3 bases are TGTGCCAGCAGCCTCCTTACTCTAGATACGCAGTATTTT. It encodes CASSLLTLDTQYF. The variable domain in full, with the rest retrieved from reference TRBV14 and TRBJ2-3, is EAGVTQFPSHSVIEKGQTVTLRCDPISGHDNLYWYRRVMGKEIKFLLHFVKESKQDESGMPNNRFLAERTGGTYSTLKVQPAELEDSGVYFCASSLLTLDTQYFGPGTRLTVL.

The V gene is TRBV6-6, the J gene TRBJ1-5; D not certain. Trimming removed 2 bases from V and 2 bases from J, with 10 bases in between. The length of the CDR3 is 15 residues. Germline V gene data show CDR1 as MNHNY and CDR2 as SVGAGI (reference sequence). CDR3 loop: CASSYDTAGNQPQHF. The CDR3, as DNA: TGTGCCAGCAGTTACGATACAGCAGGCAATCAGCCCCAGCATTTT.

The chain uses TRBV7-8 and TRBJ2-7; 9 bases are a match to TRBD2. Germline lookup yields CDR1 SGHVS and CDR2 FQNEAQ. The CDR3 consists of 15 residues. With 4 bases clipped from V and 7 bases from J, the junction kept 11 bases outside the gene matches. The CDR3 DNA is TGTGCCAGCAGCTCTAAGGTAGCGGGGGATGGAGAGCAGTACTTC. Residues: CASSSKVAGDGEQYF.

The rearrangement joins TRBV28 to TRBJ2-7; D perhaps matches TRBD1 (5 bases). The CDR3 contains 14 residues. Germline CDR1 and CDR2: MDHEN and SYDVKM. The V end was cut by 8 bases, the J end by 2 bases, with 16 bases between. CDR3 region: CASSTSDSTYEQYF. CDR3 sequence (DNA): TGTGCCAGCTCCACCTCCGACAGCACCTACGAGCAGTACTTC. Filled out from reference TRBV28 and TRBJ2-7, the complete variable domain reads DVKVTQSSRYLVKRTGEKVFLECVQDMDHENMFWYRQDPGLGLRLIYFSYDVKMKEKGDIPEGYSVSREKKERFSLILESASTNQTSMYLCASSTSDSTYEQYFGPGTRLTVT.

The V call is TRBV29-1, the J call TRBJ1-1; maybe TRBD1 (5 bases). The ends were cut back, 1 base at V and 0 bases at J, with 6 bases in the middle. Germline CDR1 and CDR2: SQVTM and ANQGSEA. The CDR3 sequence is 13 residues long. As DNA, the CDR3 is TGCAGCGTTGAAGGACAGATGAACACTGAAGCTTTCTTT. Translating it yields CSVEGQMNTEAFF.

The chain recombines TRBV6-5 with TRBJ2-2, with 10 bases identical to TRBD2. The J segment lost 1 base and the V segment lost 5 bases, leaving 1 base of the junction unmatched. CDR3 size: 15 residues. Germline assignment: CDR1 MNHEY and CDR2 SVGAGI. CDR3 nucleotides: TGTGCCAGCAGTAGCGGGAGGGGGAACACCGGGGAGCTGTTTTTT. Its protein is CASSSGRGNTGELFF.

The J gene is TRBJ2-1, the V gene TRBV10-3; TRBD1 agrees at 9 bases. Trimming took 5 bases from V and 10 from J; bases not matched to a gene: 3. In germline, CDR1 is ENHRY, CDR2 SYGVKD. This CDR3 spans 12 amino acids. The CDR3 spells CAISPGQGEQFF. The CDR3 DNA reads TGTGCCATCAGTCCGGGACAGGGAGAGCAGTTCTTC.

The gene calls are TRBV24-1 and TRBJ2-3, with 8 positions matching TRBD2. CDR3 length equals 14 residues. Trimming took 5 bases from V and 7 from J; bases not matched to a gene: 7. Germline CDR1 KGHDR, CDR2 SFDVKD. The CDR3 bases are TGTGCCACCAGTGCCCGGGAGGGCCTACATACGCAGTATTTT. Translated: CATSAREGLHTQYF.

The rearrangement joins TRBV2 to TRBJ2-7; TRBD2 matches 14 bases. This CDR3 region has 16 residues. Trimming cost V 8 bases and J 5 bases; bases outside gene matches: 11. Germline CDR1 and CDR2: SNHLY and FYNNEI. The DNA of the CDR3 is TGTGCCAGCCGCGTCCCCGGGACTAGCGGGAGTAACGAGCAGTACTTC. This gives the protein CASRVPGTSGSNEQYF.

The chain's CDR3 is CASSPRQGARELVALNTEAFF. In DNA, the CDR3 is TGTGCCAGCAGTCCACGACAGGGGGCAAGGGAACTTGTGGCCTTGAACACTGAAGCTTTCTTT. The genes are TRBV6-2 or TRBV6-3 and TRBJ1-1; 10 positions match TRBD1. Germline assignment: CDR1 MNHEY and CDR2 SVGEGT. V lost 5 bases to trimming and J lost 0 bases; unmatched junction nucleotides: 21. The CDR3 has 21 amino acids.

This clone appeared once. The J gene is TRBJ2-4, the V gene TRBV5-6; 14 positions agree with TRBD2. This CDR3 is built from 16 residues. The J segment lost 9 bases and the V segment lost 3 bases, leaving 8 bases of the junction unmatched. In germline, CDR1 is SGHDT, CDR2 YYEEEE. The CDR3: CASSSRLAGGLVIQYF. CDR3 bases: TGTGCCAGCAGCTCACGACTAGCGGGAGGGCTCGTCATTCAGTACTTC.

This clone was seen a handful of times. The rearrangement links TRBV11-3 to TRBJ1-2; D perhaps matches TRBD1 (5 bases). V was clipped by 5 bases and J by 1 base, with 11 bases between them. The CDR3 is made up of 14 amino acids. Germline CDR1 and CDR2: SGHNT and YENEEA. The CDR3 sequence: CASSIDSRNYGYTF. The CDR3, as DNA: TGTGCCAGCAGCATTGACAGCCGTAACTATGGCTACACCTTC.

The CDR3 loop reads CASSLEGGPGNTIYF. CDR3 bases: TGTGCCAGCAGCTTAGAAGGGGGACCCGGAAACACCATATATTTT. The rearrangement links TRBV7-2 to TRBJ1-3, with D tentatively TRBD1 (6 bases). Between the trimmed V and J ends, which lost 1 base and 4 bases, there was a span of 11 bases. Germline loops: CDR1 SGHTA, CDR2 FQGNSA. This CDR3 has 15 amino acids.

The chain joins TRBV19 to TRBJ1-2, with TRBD1 as a possible D gene (5 bases). Looked up from germline, CDR1 is LNHDA and CDR2 is SQIVND (reference sequence). The CDR3 contains 15 residues. Trimming left V 5 bases short and J 8 bases short, with 21 bases between. CDR3 DNA sequence: TGTGCCAGTAGTTTCGACAGTTTTTCCCTTTTCGGCTACACCTTC. Its translation: CASSFDSFSLFGYTF.